In its sample, the clone carrying this T cell receptor (beta chain) was seen many times. This sample was taken from a study of T cells after yellow fever vaccination. CDR1 is DFQATT and CDR2 is SNEGSKA in the germline V gene (reference sequence). This CDR3 is 13 amino acids long. V dropped 6 bases and J dropped 0 bases, with 11 bases sitting between them. TCRdb recomputed calls from the 5' RACE reads with MiXCR, one row per CDR3 protein. This sample has 150,000 to 200,000 distinct CDR3 sequences; more than 5.5% occur once, and the top ten carry around 2.3%. Here the sequenced sample was CD4+ T cells sorted from PBMCs, taken 4 to 6 days after the first yellow fever vaccination. The genes are TRBV20-1 and TRBJ1-1; TRBD1 might be the D (6 bases). The origin of this receptor is a man between 18 and 35 years old who received the YFV17D yellow fever vaccine. The CDR3 DNA sequence: TGCAGTGCGGGAGGGGGAATGAACACTGAAGCTTTCTTT. It codes for CSAGGGMNTEAFF.